Shown below are 5 T cell receptor beta chains from a single sample sequenced in a study of T cells in women clearing cervical HPV infection. Profiled with immunoSEQ multiplex PCR; TCRdb holds only in-frame clones, not every one. This sample's clone table lists tens of thousands of clones. Material for sequencing was blood buffy coat. These receptors all stem from a woman between 18 and 75 years old with a cervical HPV16 infection that either progressed to CIN3+ or cleared (not recorded which).

To note about this clone: Sequencing ends 3 residues short of the CDR3 end; the germline J gene provides the rest. This sequence joins TRBV7-9 and TRBJ2-6; no definite D call. The V and J ends lost 3 bases and 0 bases respectively, with 6 bases between them. Germline V gene sequence: CDR1 SEHNR, CDR2 FQNEAQ (reference sequence). This CDR3 is built from 15 residues. The CDR3 sequence: CASSFPVSGANVLTF. CDR3 DNA (partial): TGTGCCAGCAGCTTTCCCGTCTCTGGGGCCAACGTC.

In regard to this clone: The read is 3 residues too short to cover the CDR3 end, so that end is filled in from the germline J gene. The chain is built from TRBV29-1 and TRBJ2-5; possibly TRBD1 for D (5 bases). This CDR3 is built from 11 residues. Germline V gene data show CDR1 as SQVTM and CDR2 as ANQGSEA. The V gene lost 3 bases and the J gene lost 3 bases, with 5 bases spanning the gap. The CDR3 bases that were read are TGCAGCGTTGACAGGGAAGAGACC. Its protein product is CSVDREET. The CDR3 reads in full as CSVDREETQYF.

As to this clone: The read gets to within 3 residues of the CDR3 end, and the germline J gene fills in the rest. The chain has TRBV5-4 and TRBJ1-2; 8 bases match TRBD1. V was clipped by 0 bases and J by 2 bases; unmatched bases: 3. This CDR3 spans 15 amino acids. The germline gives CDR1 SGHNT, CDR2 YYREEE (reference sequence). This CDR3 is CASSLARDRNYGYTF. The sequenced CDR3 bases are TGTGCCAGCAGCTTGGCTCGGGACAGGAACTATGGC.

Of note for this clone: The CDR3 end is not reached by the read, which stops 3 residues before it; the germline J gene fills it in. V is TRBV18 and J is TRBJ1-4, with TRBD1 matching over 7 bases. The V gene end was trimmed by 6 bases and the J gene end by 8 bases; junction bases not matched to a gene: 9. CDR1 KGHSH and CDR2 LQKENI come from the germline V gene. The CDR3 is 14 residues long. The sequenced CDR3 bases are TGTGCCAGCTCCGGGACAGACCTTCGGGAAAAA. It translates to CASSGTDLREK. In full, the CDR3 is CASSGTDLREKLFF.

Concerning this clone itself: The CDR3 end lies 3 residues beyond the end of the read and is filled in from the germline J gene. The chain has TRBV18 and TRBJ2-3, with a possible D match to TRBD2 (6 bases). The CDR3 covers 14 residues. Germline V gene data show CDR1 as KGHSH and CDR2 as LQKENI. The DNA read from the CDR3 is TGTGCCAGCTCTCCGGGACTCTTCCAAGAGACG. Translated: CASSPGLFQET. The whole CDR3 sequence is CASSPGLFQETQYF.